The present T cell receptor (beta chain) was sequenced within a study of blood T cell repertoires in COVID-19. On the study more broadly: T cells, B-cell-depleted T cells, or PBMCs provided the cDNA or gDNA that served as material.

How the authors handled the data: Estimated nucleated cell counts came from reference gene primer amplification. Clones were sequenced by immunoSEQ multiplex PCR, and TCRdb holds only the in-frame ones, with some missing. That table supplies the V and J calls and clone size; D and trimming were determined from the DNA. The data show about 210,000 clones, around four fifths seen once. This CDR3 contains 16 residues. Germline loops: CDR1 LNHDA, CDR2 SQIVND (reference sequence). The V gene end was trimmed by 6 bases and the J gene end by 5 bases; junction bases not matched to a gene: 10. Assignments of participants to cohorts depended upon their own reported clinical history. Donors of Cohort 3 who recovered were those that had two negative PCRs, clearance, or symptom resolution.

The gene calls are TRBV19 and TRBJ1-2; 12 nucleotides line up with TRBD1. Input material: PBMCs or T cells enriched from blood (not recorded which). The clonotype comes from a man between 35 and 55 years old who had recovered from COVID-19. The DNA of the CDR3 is TGTGCCAGTAGCCGGGGACAGGGGGCGCATGGGTATGGCTACACCTTC. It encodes CASSRGQGAHGYGYTF. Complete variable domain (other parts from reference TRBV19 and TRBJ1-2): DGGITQSPKYLFRKEGQNVTLSCEQNLNHDAMYWYRQDPGQGLRLIYYSQIVNDFQKGDIAEGYSVSREKKESFPLTVTSAQKNPTAFYLCASSRGQGAHGYGYTFGSGTRLTVV.